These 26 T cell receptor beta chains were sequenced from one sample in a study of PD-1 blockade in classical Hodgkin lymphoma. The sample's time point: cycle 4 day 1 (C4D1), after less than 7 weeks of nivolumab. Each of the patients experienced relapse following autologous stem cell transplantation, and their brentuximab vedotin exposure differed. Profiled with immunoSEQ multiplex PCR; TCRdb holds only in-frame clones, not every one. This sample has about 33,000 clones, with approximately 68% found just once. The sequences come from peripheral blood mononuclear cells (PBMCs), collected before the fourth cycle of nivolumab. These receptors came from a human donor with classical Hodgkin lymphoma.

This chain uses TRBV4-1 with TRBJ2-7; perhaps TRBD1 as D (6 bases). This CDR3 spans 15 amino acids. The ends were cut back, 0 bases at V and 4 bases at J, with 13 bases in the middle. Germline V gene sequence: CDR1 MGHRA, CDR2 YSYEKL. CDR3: CASSQEGAGLYEQYF. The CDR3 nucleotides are TGCGCCAGCAGCCAAGAGGGGGCAGGGCTATACGAGCAGTACTTC.

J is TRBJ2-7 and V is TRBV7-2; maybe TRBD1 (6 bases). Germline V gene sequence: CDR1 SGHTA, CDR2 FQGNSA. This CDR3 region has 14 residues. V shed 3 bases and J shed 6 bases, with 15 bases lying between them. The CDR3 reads CASSFQGSSFEQYF. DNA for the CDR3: TGTGCCAGCAGCTTCCAGGGGTCCAGCTTCGAGCAGTACTTC.

The CDR3 here is CASSSWTGGTDTQYF. CDR3 DNA: TGTGCCAGCAGCTCCTGGACGGGAGGCACAGATACGCAGTATTTT. The V gene is TRBV7-8, the J gene TRBJ2-3; weak D call: TRBD2 (6 bases). Trimming stripped 4 bases from V and 1 base from J, with 12 bases between. Germline assignment: CDR1 SGHVS and CDR2 FQNEAQ. The CDR3 spans 15 residues. The variable domain in full, completed from reference TRBV7-8 and TRBJ2-3, reads GAGVSQSPRYKVAKRGQDVALRCDPISGHVSLFWYQQALGQGPEFLTYFQNEAQLDKSGLPSDRFFAERPEGSVSTLKIQRTQQEDSAVYLCASSSWTGGTDTQYFGPGTRLTVL.

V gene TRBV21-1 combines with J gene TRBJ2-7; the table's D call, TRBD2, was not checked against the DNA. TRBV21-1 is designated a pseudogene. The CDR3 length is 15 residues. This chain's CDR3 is CASSNLAGDPYEQYF. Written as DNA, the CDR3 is TGTGCCAGCAGCAATTTAGCGGGGGACCCCTACGAGCAGTACTTC.

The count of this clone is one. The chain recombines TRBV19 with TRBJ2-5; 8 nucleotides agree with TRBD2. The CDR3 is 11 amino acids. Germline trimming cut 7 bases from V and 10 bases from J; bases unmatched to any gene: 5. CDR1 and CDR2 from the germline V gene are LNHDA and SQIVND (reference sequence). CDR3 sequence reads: CASTRGGVQYF. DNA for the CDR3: TGTGCCAGTACCCGGGGGGGTGTCCAGTACTTC.

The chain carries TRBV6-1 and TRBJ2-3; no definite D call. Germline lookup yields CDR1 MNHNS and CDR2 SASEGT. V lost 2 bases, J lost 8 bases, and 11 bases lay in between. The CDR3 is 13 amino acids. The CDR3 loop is CASSEFLGFTQYF. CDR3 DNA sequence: TGTGCCAGCAGTGAATTTCTGGGGTTTACGCAGTATTTT.

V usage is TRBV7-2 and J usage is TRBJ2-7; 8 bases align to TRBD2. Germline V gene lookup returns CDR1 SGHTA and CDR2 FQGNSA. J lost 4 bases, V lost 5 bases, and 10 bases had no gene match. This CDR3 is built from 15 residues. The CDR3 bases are TGTGCCAGCAGCCACAGGACGGGAGGGGGATACGAGCAGTACTTC. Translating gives CASSHRTGGGYEQYF. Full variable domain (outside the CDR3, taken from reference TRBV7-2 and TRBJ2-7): GAGVSQSPSNKVTEKGKDVELRCDPISGHTALYWYRQSLGQGLEFLIYFQGNSAPDKSGLPSDRFSAERTGGSVSTLTIQRTQQEDSAVYLCASSHRTGGGYEQYFGPGTRLTVT.

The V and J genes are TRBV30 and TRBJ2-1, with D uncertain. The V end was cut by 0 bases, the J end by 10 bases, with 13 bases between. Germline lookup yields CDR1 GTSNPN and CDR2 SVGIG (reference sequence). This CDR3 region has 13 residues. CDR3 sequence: CAWSVSGAREQFF. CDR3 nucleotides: TGTGCCTGGAGTGTTTCTGGAGCCAGAGAGCAGTTCTTC.

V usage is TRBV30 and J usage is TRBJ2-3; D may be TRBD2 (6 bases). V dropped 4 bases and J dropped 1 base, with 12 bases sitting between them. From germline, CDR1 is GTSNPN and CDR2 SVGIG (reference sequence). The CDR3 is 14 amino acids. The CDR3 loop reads CAWTSGLGTDTQYF. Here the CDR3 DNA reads TGTGCCTGGACCTCGGGACTTGGCACAGATACGCAGTATTTT.

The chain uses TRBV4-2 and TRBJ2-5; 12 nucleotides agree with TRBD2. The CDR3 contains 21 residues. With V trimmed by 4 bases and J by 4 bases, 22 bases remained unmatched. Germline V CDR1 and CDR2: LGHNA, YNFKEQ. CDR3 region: CASSPKGERLAGEDPPETQYF. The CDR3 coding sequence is TGTGCCAGCAGCCCAAAGGGGGAACGACTAGCGGGGGAGGACCCGCCAGAGACCCAGTACTTC.

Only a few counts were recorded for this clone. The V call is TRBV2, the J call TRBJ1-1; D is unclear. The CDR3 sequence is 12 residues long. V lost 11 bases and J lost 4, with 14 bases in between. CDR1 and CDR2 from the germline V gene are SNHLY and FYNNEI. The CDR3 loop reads CAGYGRTTEAFF. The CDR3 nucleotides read TGTGCCGGCTATGGTAGGACCACTGAAGCTTTCTTT.

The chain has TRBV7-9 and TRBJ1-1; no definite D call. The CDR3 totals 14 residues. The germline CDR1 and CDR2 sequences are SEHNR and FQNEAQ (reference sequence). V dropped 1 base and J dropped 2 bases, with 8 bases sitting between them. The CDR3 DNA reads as TGTGCCAGCAGCTTAGAAGAGTTCAACACTGAAGCTTTCTTT. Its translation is CASSLEEFNTEAFF.

The CDR3 loop is CASSLGAPGTTEAFF. CDR3 sequence (DNA): TGTGCCAGCAGCCTAGGGGCACCAGGGACCACTGAAGCTTTCTTT. The gene calls are TRBV11-2 and TRBJ1-1; tentative D call: TRBD1 (5 bases). The CDR3 length is 15 residues. Germline CDR1 SGHAT, CDR2 FQNNGV. V shed 5 bases and J shed 4 bases, with 17 bases lying between them.

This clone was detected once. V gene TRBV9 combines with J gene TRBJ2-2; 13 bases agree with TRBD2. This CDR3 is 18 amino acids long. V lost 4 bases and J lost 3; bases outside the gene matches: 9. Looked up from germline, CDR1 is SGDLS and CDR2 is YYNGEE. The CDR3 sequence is CASSPTSGGALYTGELFF. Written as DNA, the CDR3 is TGTGCCAGCAGCCCCACTAGCGGGGGGGCCTTATACACCGGGGAGCTGTTTTTT.

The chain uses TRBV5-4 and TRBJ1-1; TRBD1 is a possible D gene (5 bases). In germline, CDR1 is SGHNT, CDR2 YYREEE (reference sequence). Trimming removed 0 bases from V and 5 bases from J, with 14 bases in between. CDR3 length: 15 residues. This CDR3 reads CASSLGGAGGTEAFF. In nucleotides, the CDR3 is TGTGCCAGCAGCTTGGGAGGGGCGGGCGGGACTGAAGCTTTCTTT. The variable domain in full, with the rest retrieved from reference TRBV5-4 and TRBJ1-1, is ETGVTQSPTHLIKTRGQQVTLRCSSQSGHNTVSWYQQALGQGPQFIFQYYREEENGRGNFPPRFSGLQFPNYSSELNVNALELDDSALYLCASSLGGAGGTEAFFGQGTRLTVV.

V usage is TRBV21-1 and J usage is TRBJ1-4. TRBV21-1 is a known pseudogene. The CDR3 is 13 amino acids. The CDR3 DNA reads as TGTGCCAGCAGCAAAGGGAGGGGGAGGGAACTGTTTTTT. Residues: CASSKGRGRELFF.

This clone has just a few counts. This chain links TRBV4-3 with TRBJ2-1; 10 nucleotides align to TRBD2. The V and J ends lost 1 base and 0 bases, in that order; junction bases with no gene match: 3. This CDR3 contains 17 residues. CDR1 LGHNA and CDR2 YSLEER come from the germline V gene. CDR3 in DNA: TGCGCCAGCAGCCAAGCCGGACTAGCGGCCTCCTACAATGAGCAGTTCTTC. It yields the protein CASSQAGLAASYNEQFF.

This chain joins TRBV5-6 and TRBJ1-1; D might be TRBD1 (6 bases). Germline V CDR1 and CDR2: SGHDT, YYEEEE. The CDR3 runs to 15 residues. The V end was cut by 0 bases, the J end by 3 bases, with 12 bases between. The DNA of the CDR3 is TGTGCCAGCAGCTTGGGTAGGGGGAGGTACACTGAAGCTTTCTTT. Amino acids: CASSLGRGRYTEAFF.

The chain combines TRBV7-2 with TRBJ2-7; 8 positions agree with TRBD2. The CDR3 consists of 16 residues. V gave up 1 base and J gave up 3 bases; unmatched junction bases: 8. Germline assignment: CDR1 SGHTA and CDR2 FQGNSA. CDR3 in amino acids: CASSLGLSGSGYEQYF. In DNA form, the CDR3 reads TGTGCCAGCAGCTTAGGTCTCAGCGGGAGTGGCTACGAGCAGTACTTC.

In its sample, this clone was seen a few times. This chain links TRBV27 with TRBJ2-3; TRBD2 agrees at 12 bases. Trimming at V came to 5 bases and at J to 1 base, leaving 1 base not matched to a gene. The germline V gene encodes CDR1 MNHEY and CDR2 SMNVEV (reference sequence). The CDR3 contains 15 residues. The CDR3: CASSPSGRGTDTQYF. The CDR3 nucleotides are TGTGCCAGCAGTCCTAGCGGGAGGGGCACAGATACGCAGTATTTT.

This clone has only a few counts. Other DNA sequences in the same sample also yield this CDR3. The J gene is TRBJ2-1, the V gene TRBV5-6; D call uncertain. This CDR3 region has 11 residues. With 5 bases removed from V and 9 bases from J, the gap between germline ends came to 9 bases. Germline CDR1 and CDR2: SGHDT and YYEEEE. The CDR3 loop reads CASSSQGEQFF. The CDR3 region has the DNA TGTGCCAGCAGTTCACAAGGTGAGCAGTTCTTC.

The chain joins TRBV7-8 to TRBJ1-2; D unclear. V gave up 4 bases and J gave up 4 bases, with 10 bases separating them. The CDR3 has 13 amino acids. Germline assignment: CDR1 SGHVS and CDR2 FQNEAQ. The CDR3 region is CASSSGNFYGYTF. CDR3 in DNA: TGTGCCAGCAGCTCTGGAAATTTCTATGGCTACACCTTC. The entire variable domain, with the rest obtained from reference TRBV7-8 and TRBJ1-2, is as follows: GAGVSQSPRYKVAKRGQDVALRCDPISGHVSLFWYQQALGQGPEFLTYFQNEAQLDKSGLPSDRFFAERPEGSVSTLKIQRTQQEDSAVYLCASSSGNFYGYTFGSGTRLTVV.

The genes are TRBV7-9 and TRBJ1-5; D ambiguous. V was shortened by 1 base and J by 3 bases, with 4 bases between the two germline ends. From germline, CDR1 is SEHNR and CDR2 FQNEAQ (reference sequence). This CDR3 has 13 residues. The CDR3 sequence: CASSLGPNQPQHF. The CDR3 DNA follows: TGTGCCAGCAGCTTAGGCCCCAATCAGCCCCAGCATTTT.

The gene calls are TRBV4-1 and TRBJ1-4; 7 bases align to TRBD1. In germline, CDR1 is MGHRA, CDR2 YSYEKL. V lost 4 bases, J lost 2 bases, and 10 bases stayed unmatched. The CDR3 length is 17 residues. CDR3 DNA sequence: TGCGCCAGCAGCCCAGCGGGACAGAGGGCGACTAATGAAAAACTGTTTTTT. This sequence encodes CASSPAGQRATNEKLFF.

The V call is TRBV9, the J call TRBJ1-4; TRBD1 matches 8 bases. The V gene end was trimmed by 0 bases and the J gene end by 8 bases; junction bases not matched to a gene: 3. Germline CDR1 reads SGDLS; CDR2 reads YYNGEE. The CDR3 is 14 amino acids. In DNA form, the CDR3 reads TGTGCCAGCAGCGTAGGGACAGGGAGAGAAAAACTGTTTTTT. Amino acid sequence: CASSVGTGREKLFF.

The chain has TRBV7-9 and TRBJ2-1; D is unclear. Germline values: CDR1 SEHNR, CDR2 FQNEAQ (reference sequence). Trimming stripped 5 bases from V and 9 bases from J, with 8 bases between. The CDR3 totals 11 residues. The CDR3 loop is CASSHQGEQFF. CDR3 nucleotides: TGTGCCAGCAGCCACCAAGGTGAGCAGTTCTTC.